Listed below are T cell receptor beta chains from one sample, sequenced in a study of chemoradiotherapy in HPV16-positive cancers. Some clones are missing from TCRdb's copy, which holds only in-frame ones; the method was immunoSEQ multiplex PCR. Here the sample spans 55,000 to 85,000 clones, around nine tenths being singletons. The specimen comprised blood, sampled from a patient who underwent chemoradiotherapy. The receptors come from a human donor with HPV-associated anogenital cancer. The conserved cysteine and the conserved F or W are not part of the CDR3 here. The D gene is left open where the match is weak.

j_call,d_call,v_call,cdr3_length,cdr3_aa
TRBJ2-1,TRBD2,TRBV10-1,13,ASSEGLAGGPEQF
TRBJ1-2,TRBD1,TRBV14,12,ASSQVTGAYGYT
TRBJ1-5,.,TRBV28,12,ASSPDFSNQPQH
TRBJ1-1,.,TRBV13,14,ASSLSDGGRFVKAF
TRBJ2-7,.,TRBV6-1,10,ASSGQAYEQY
TRBJ1-6,.,TRBV30,12,AWSVDSSNSPLH
TRBJ2-1,.,TRBV6-5,13,ASRPRGLVGNEQF
TRBJ2-1,.,TRBV28,12,ASTPVNSYNEQF
TRBJ2-2,TRBD2,TRBV11-1,15,ASSPGLAGGYTGELF
TRBJ1-2,.,TRBV5-7,14,ASSPFRSSTNYGYT
TRBJ1-5,.,TRBV5-1,14,ASSLGGPPGNQPQH
TRBJ1-5,TRBD1,TRBV28,13,ASATLTGGRQPQH
TRBJ1-1,.,TRBV19,12,ASSSRGSTTEAF
TRBJ1-2,.,TRBV7-2,12,ASSGGLYVGGYT
TRBJ2-7,.,TRBV5-6,12,ASSRRAGVGEQY
TRBJ2-2,TRBD2,TRBV14,14,ASSRLAGESTGELF
TRBJ2-7,.,TRBV14,11,ASSKGVFDEQY
TRBJ2-7,.,TRBV30,12,AWSPGTVSYEQY